This T cell receptor beta chain was captured by sequencing in a study of T cell changes during pregnancy in multiple sclerosis. Clones were read by immunoSEQ multiplex PCR, and TCRdb kept only the in-frame ones, dropping some. The sample shows some 80,000 clones, roughly nine tenths of them seen only once. CDR1 is MNHEY, CDR2 SMNVEV, per germline (reference sequence). The CDR3 loop spans 15 amino acids. J was trimmed by 5 bases and V by 6 bases; bases with no gene match: 12. The chain combines TRBV27 with TRBJ1-1; TRBD1 agrees at 7 bases. This clonotype originated in a female donor in good health, enrolled as a control in a pregnancy study. The source material was peripheral blood, sampled in the first trimester of pregnancy. This CDR3 reads CASRMTGSLRTEAFF. Written as DNA, the CDR3 is TGTGCCAGCAGGATGACAGGGTCTTTGAGAACTGAAGCTTTCTTT.